This T cell receptor beta chain emerged from a study of blood T cell repertoires in COVID-19 (dated by TCRdb to 2019 to 2021). For context, the study as a whole: Samples covering the acute and convalescent phases of COVID-19 were provided by collaborators in the United States, Italy and Spain. The material from the prospective study consisted of cDNA or gDNA derived from T cells, B-cell-depleted T cells, or PBMCs. Deeply sampled blood TCRbeta repertoires from subjects exposed to, actively infected with, or recovered from COVID-19 were included in the dataset. A freely available public database, intended as a resource for researchers studying the immune response to SARS-CoV-2, is where the repertoires were released. Samples came from the ongoing ImmuneRACE study (first 160 participants) plus 1,254 subjects from 6 global collaborators. A de-identified subject ID, COVID-19 status, age in years and sex were almost always included in the sample metadata. HLA class I and class II types, where available, came from metadata supplied by the sample provider rather than from assay-based typing.

Clipping removes 4 bases from V and 7 bases from J, with 16 as the unmatched junction base count. Counted from cysteine to phenylalanine, this CDR3 has 17 amino acids. Only the CDR3 part of the read is kept: 51 bases, read in frame from the first base. CDR1 and CDR2 are drawn from the germline V gene: SGHNT, YENEEA. The immunoSEQ Assay, a bias-controlled multiplex PCR, was used to amplify TCRbeta CDR3 regions from genomic DNA. On the authors' methods: Within the assay, amplification of reference gene primers was used to estimate how many nucleated cells each sample contained. To quantify the absolute abundance of each unique TCRbeta CDR3 rearrangement, sequence reads were collapsed and filtered. For each sample, productive Simpson clonality was calculated as the square root of Simpson's diversity index over productive rearrangements. TCRdb obtained this table from immuneACCESS and retained in-frame rearrangements with V and J assigned. These tables miss some clones; where compared with another copy, unresolved V genes account for less than half of the shortfall, and the remainder is unexplained. V, J and clone size were drawn from that table, and D and trimming were deduced from the DNA. A total of roughly 30,000 clones appear in this sample, 85% of them only once. The top ten clonotypes cover more than 12% of the sample.

The study at large found these results: Clinical and demographic metadata were provided uncurated, with the amount varying by source and participant.

As regards this clone: Its antigen is still unknown. It has no much larger one-base neighbor in the sample; base qualities were not kept.

Each collaborating institution followed its own protocols to collect whole blood in K2EDTA tubes. Collaborator samples were shipped for TCRbeta analysis as frozen whole blood, isolated PBMCs, or DNA extracted from either sample type. The receptor comes from a human donor with acute or convalescent COVID-19. The donor label of this sample is uncertain. The rearrangement combines TRBV11-3 with TRBJ2-1; 7 middle bases align to TRBD1. Sequencing was performed on peripheral blood. The sequenced DNA is TGTGCCAGCAGCTACACCCGGACAGGTCCGGCGGTAAATGAGCAGTTCTTC. The encoded protein is CASSYTRTGPAVNEQFF. Beyond the CDR3, the reference TRBV11-3 and TRBJ2-1 genes provide the residues; the full variable domain reads: EAGVVQSPRYKIIEKKQPVAFWCNPISGHNTLYWYLQNLGQGPELLIRYENEEAVDDSQLPKDRFSAERLKGVDSTLKIQPAELGDSAVYLCASSYTRTGPAVNEQFFGPGTRLTVL.